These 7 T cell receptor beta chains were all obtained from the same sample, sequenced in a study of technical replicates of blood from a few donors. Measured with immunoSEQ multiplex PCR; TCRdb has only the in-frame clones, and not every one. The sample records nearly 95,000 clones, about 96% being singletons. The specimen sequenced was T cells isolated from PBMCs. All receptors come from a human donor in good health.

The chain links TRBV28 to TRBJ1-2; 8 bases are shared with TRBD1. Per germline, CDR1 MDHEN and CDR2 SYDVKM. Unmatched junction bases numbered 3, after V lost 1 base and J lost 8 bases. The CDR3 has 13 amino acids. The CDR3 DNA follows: TGTGCCAGCAGTTTATTGGCAGGGGGCGGCTACACCTTC. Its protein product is CASSLLAGGGYTF.

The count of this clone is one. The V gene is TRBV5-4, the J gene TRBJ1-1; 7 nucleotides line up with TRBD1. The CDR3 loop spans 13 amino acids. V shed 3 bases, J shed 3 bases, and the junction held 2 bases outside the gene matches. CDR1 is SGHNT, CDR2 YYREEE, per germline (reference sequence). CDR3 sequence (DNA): TGTGCCAGCAGCTGGACAGGAGACACTGAAGCTTTCTTT. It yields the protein CASSWTGDTEAFF.

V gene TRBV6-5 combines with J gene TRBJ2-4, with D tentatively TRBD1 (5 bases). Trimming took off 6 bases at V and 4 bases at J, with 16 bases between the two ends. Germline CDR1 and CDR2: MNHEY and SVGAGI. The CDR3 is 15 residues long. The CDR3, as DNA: TGTGCCAGCAGCCGTCCGACAGCAGAAAAAAACATTCAGTACTTC. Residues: CASSRPTAEKNIQYF.

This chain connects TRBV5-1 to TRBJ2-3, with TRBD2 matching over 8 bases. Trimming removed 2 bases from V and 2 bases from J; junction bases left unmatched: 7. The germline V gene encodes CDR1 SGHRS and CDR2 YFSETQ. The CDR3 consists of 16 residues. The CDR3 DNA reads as TGCGCCAGCAGCTTTATCAGCGGGAGTTACACAGATACGCAGTATTTT. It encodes CASSFISGSYTDTQYF.

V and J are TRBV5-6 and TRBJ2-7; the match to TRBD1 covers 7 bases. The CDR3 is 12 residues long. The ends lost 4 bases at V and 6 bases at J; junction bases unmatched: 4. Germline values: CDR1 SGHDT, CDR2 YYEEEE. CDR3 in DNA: TGTGCCAGCAGCCTAGGACAGGCCGAGCAGTACTTC. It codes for CASSLGQAEQYF.

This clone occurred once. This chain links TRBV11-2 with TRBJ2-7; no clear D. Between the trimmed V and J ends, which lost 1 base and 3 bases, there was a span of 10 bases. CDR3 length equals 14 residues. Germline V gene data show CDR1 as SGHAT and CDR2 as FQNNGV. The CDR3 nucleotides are TGTGCCAGCAGCTTAGGGTCCACAGTCTACGAGCAGTACTTC. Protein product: CASSLGSTVYEQYF.

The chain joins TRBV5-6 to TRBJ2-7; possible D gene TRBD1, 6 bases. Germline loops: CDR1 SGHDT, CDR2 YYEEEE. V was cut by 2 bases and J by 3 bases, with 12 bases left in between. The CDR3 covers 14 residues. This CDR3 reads CASSLQGTVYEQYF. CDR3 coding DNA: TGTGCCAGCAGCTTACAGGGTACCGTCTACGAGCAGTACTTC.